The following is a T cell receptor (beta chain) sequence with its context. The data are from a study of blood T cell repertoires in COVID-19. For the study at large: The United States, Italy and Spain provided the acute and convalescent COVID-19 samples. The cDNA or gDNA used as material had been derived from T cells, B-cell-depleted T cells, or PBMCs.

Clones were sequenced by immunoSEQ multiplex PCR, and TCRdb holds only the in-frame ones, with some missing. The repertoire holds fewer than 200,000 clones, with around nine tenths as singletons. The V end was cut by 2 bases, the J end by 0 bases, with 8 bases between. The germline V gene has CDR1 SGHRS and CDR2 YFSETQ. There are 15 residues in the CDR3. The specimen was peripheral blood. The source of this sequence is a man aged 40-49 years with active or convalescent COVID-19. The V gene is TRBV5-1, the J gene TRBJ1-4; no definite D call. CDR3 bases: TGCGCCAGCAGCTTACGGGTTGCAACTAATGAAAAACTGTTTTTT. Translating it yields CASSLRVATNEKLFF. Complete variable domain (other parts from reference TRBV5-1 and TRBJ1-4): KAGVTQTPRYLIKTRGQQVTLSCSPISGHRSVSWYQQTPGQGLQFLFEYFSETQRNKGNFPGRFSGRQFSNSRSEMNVSTLELGDSALYLCASSLRVATNEKLFFGSGTQLSVL.